Each of the 16 T cell receptor beta chains below was sequenced from the same sample in a study of OX40 agonist ivuxolimab in advanced cancers. Here immunoSEQ multiplex PCR was the method, and the copy in TCRdb shows in-frame clones only, minus some. The sample carries under 60,000 clones, approximately 90% recorded once. This specimen was CD4+ or CD8+ T cells sorted from blood, taken in a trial of the OX40 agonist ivuxolimab. These receptors were taken from an adult with an advanced solid tumor such as melanoma, head and neck, liver or kidney cancer.

The V call is TRBV7-9, the J call TRBJ2-7; 7 bases align to TRBD2. V dropped 5 bases and J dropped 0; count of bases not matched to a gene: 10. This CDR3 comprises 16 residues. Germline CDR1 is SEHNR and CDR2 is FQNEAQ (reference sequence). The CDR3 bases are TGTGCCAGCAGCCCCTGGAGCGGGACGAGCTCCTACGAGCAGTACTTC. Amino acids: CASSPWSGTSSYEQYF.

The chain links TRBV9 to TRBJ2-2, with D perhaps TRBD2 (5 bases). Germline V CDR1 and CDR2: SGDLS, YYNGEE. The CDR3 length is 16 residues. Trimming took 0 bases from V and 4 from J, leaving 13 bases between them. CDR3 DNA sequence: TGTGCCAGCAGCGTAGGGGCGGGCCTGGGCACCGGGGAGCTGTTTTTT. Its translation: CASSVGAGLGTGELFF.

This sequence joins TRBV5-5 and TRBJ2-1; the D is unclear. Trimming removed 0 bases at V and 0 bases at J, with 7 bases between. This CDR3 has 15 residues. CDR1 is SGHKS and CDR2 is YYEKEE in the germline V gene (reference sequence). The CDR3 is CASSLDPYSYNEQFF. The CDR3 coding sequence is TGTGCCAGCAGCTTGGATCCCTACTCCTACAATGAGCAGTTCTTC.

The V call is TRBV5-1, the J call TRBJ2-1; 8 nucleotides agree with TRBD1. The CDR3 is made up of 16 amino acids. Germline CDR1 is SGHRS and CDR2 is YFSETQ. V shed 4 bases and J 0 bases; nucleotides not matched to a gene: 6. The CDR3 spells CASSAGQVRSYNEQFF. CDR3 bases: TGCGCCAGCAGCGCGGGACAGGTCCGCTCCTACAATGAGCAGTTCTTC.

This clone is judged medium-sized. The chain recombines TRBV4-1 with TRBJ1-5; D is unclear. V was trimmed by 0 bases and J by 4 bases, leaving 4 bases between them. Germline CDR1 is MGHRA and CDR2 is YSYEKL. The CDR3 extends over 13 amino acids. CDR3 sequence reads: CASSQEANQPQHF. CDR3 coding DNA: TGCGCCAGCAGCCAAGAAGCGAATCAGCCCCAGCATTTT.

The V and J genes are TRBV4-1 and TRBJ2-1; 8 positions agree with TRBD1. V gave up 4 bases and J gave up 13 bases; unmatched junction bases: 9. Germline CDR1 and CDR2: MGHRA and YSYEKL. The length of the CDR3 is 13 residues. CDR3 DNA: TGCGCCAGCAGCCGAGGACAGGGAGGTCGTCAGTTCTTC. It codes for CASSRGQGGRQFF.

The rearrangement joins TRBV6-5 to TRBJ2-7; tentatively, D is TRBD1 (6 bases). The CDR3 sequence is 13 residues long. V was trimmed by 0 bases and J by 6 bases, leaving 9 bases between them. Germline CDR1 reads MNHEY; CDR2 reads SVGAGI. The CDR3, as DNA: TGTGCCAGCAGTTACTCTACAGGGTCCGAGCAGTACTTC. Its translation: CASSYSTGSEQYF.

The gene calls are TRBV6-4 and TRBJ2-1; 8 bases map to TRBD2. Germline CDR1 and CDR2: MRHNA and SNTAGT. Trimming removed 2 bases from V and 0 bases from J; junction bases left unmatched: 0. The CDR3 totals 15 residues. CDR3 coding DNA: TGTGCCAGCAGTGACGGGACTAGCTCCTACAATGAGCAGTTCTTC. Protein product: CASSDGTSSYNEQFF.

This sequence joins TRBV4-1 and TRBJ2-7; D is unresolved. Germline V gene data show CDR1 as MGHRA and CDR2 as YSYEKL. The CDR3 covers 14 residues. Deletions cut 1 base from V and 5 bases from J, with 12 bases between. The CDR3 nucleotides read TGCGCCAGCAGCCAAGCCAACCAGGCCGACGAGCAGTACTTC. Residues: CASSQANQADEQYF.

The V call is TRBV5-4, the J call TRBJ2-7; TRBD2 agrees at 14 bases. CDR1 and CDR2 from the germline V gene are SGHNT and YYREEE (reference sequence). The CDR3 loop spans 15 amino acids. V shed 3 bases, J shed 6 bases, and the junction held 5 bases outside the gene matches. This chain's CDR3 is CASSWGLAGEGEQYF. As DNA, the CDR3 is TGTGCCAGCAGCTGGGGACTAGCGGGAGAAGGCGAGCAGTACTTC.

The gene calls are TRBV28 and TRBJ1-5, with D perhaps TRBD1 (6 bases). Germline V gene data show CDR1 as MDHEN and CDR2 as SYDVKM. The length of the CDR3 is 16 residues. V shed 1 base and J shed 3 bases, with 13 bases lying between them. CDR3 residues: CASSLSPTGYNQPQHF. CDR3 in DNA: TGTGCCAGCAGTTTATCCCCGACAGGTTACAATCAGCCCCAGCATTTT.

The chain recombines TRBV19 with TRBJ1-1, with 7 bases identical to TRBD1. The J segment lost 1 base and the V segment lost 1 base, leaving 3 bases of the junction unmatched. This CDR3 region has 15 residues. Germline V gives CDR1 LNHDA, CDR2 SQIVND (reference sequence). In DNA form, the CDR3 reads TGTGCCAGTAGTATAGTTTCAGGGGGGAACACTGAAGCTTTCTTT. This encodes CASSIVSGGNTEAFF.

This clone is labeled as medium-sized. This rearrangement joins TRBV2 to TRBJ2-7; D perhaps matches TRBD1 (6 bases). CDR3 length: 13 amino acids. Trimming cost V 6 bases and J 1 base, with 10 bases left between them. Germline V gene data show CDR1 as SNHLY and CDR2 as FYNNEI. The CDR3, as DNA: TGTGCCAGCAGCCTGGACAGTTCCTACGAGCAGTACTTC. Translation: CASSLDSSYEQYF.

The chain links TRBV13 to TRBJ2-3; weak D call: TRBD2 (7 bases). Per the germline V gene, CDR1 is PRHDT and CDR2 is FYEKMQ (reference sequence). The CDR3 has 17 residues. Between the trimmed V and J ends, which lost 2 bases and 5 bases, there was a span of 20 bases. CDR3 sequence reads: CASSLPALQGGGDTQYF. CDR3 nucleotides: TGTGCCAGCAGCTTACCCGCCCTTCAAGGGGGGGGAGATACGCAGTATTTT. Full variable domain (rest looked up from reference TRBV13 and TRBJ2-3): AAGVIQSPRHLIKEKRETATLKCYPIPRHDTVYWYQQGPGQDPQFLISFYEKMQSDKGSIPDRFSAQQFSDYHSELNMSSLELGDSALYFCASSLPALQGGGDTQYFGPGTRLTVL.

In DNA form, the CDR3 reads TGTGCCAGCAGCTTACCGGCCGGGGAGCTGTTTTTT. Translating gives CASSLPAGELFF. J is TRBJ2-2 and V is TRBV11-2, with D hard to call. The CDR3 sequence is 12 residues long. Germline assignment: CDR1 SGHAT and CDR2 FQNNGV. V lost 2 bases and J 6 bases, leaving 4 bases between the germline ends.

J is TRBJ2-7 and V is TRBV18, with 10 positions matching TRBD2. J lost 3 bases, V lost 7 bases, and 3 bases had no gene match. The CDR3 runs to 13 residues. Germline V gene sequence: CDR1 KGHSH, CDR2 LQKENI. The DNA of the CDR3 is TGTGCCAGCTTCCCTAGCGGGAGCTACGAGCAGTACTTC. As protein: CASFPSGSYEQYF.